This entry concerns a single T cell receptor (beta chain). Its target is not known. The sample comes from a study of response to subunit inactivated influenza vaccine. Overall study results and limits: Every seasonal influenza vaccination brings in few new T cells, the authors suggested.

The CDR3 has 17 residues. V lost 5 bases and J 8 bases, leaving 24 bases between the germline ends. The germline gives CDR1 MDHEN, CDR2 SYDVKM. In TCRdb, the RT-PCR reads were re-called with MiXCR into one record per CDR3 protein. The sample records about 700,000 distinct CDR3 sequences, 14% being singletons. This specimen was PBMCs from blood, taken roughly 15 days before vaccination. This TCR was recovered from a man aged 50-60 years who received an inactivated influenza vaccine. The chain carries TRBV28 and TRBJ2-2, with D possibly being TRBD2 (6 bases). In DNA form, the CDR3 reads TGTGCCAGCAGTCCTCCGTTTGAGAGCGGGTATGAGGGGGAGCTGTTTTTT. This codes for CASSPPFESGYEGELFF.